This T cell receptor beta chain was captured by sequencing in a study of regulatory T cells in long-lasting Graves disease. General study results and limits: Only a small sample size was used, which may have cut accuracy.

The TCR beta library used iRepertoire HTBI primers with Arm-PCR amplification of CDR3. TCRdb redid the calling of the multiplex PCR reads with MiXCR, one entry per CDR3 protein. The table records hundreds of thousands of distinct CDR3 sequences, 16% of them present only once. The sample's time point: newly diagnosed GD, antithyroid drugs for less than 3 months. RNA extracted from PBMCs served as the sequencing template. This clonotype came up many times. Its antigen is currently unknown. The CDR3 loop spans 15 amino acids. CDR1 is MDHEN, CDR2 SYDVKM, per germline. The junction had 7 bases not matched to a gene; V was cut back by 6 bases and J by 6 bases. These same records also appear under a second study, on T cells in Graves' hyperthyroidism and ophthalmopathy. This second report adds: Uncontrolled infection, other autoimmune disease, pregnancy or lactation disqualified patients from enrolment.

The starting material was peripheral blood mononuclear cells (PBMCs), obtained at new diagnosis, from a patient treated with antithyroid drugs. This receptor was taken from a woman in her thirties with Graves disease. The chain links TRBV28 to TRBJ1-4; TRBD1 agrees at 10 bases. CDR3: CASRAPGTGDEKLFF. In DNA form, the CDR3 reads TGTGCCAGCAGGGCGCCGGGGACAGGGGATGAAAAACTGTTTTTT.